The entry below describes one T cell receptor (beta chain). Its specific antigen is unknown. No clone much larger than this one lies a single base away; base qualities are absent. The library was built by means of the immunoSEQ multiplex PCR assay. In the authors' own workflow: A statistical classification framework was built to diagnose cytomegalovirus status from the catalog of TCR beta chain sequences. In TCRdb, the immuneACCESS table is reduced to in-frame sequences with V and J assigned. These tables do not hold every clone; where another copy was compared, an unresolved V gene accounts for under half, and the others remain unexplained. V and J calls plus clone size are reproduced from that table; the DNA served to infer D and trimming. The sample table records some 130,000 clones; 94% of these occur just once. In total, the top ten clones hold over 1.5% of the sample. This sample was taken from a study of cytomegalovirus exposure and HLA in healthy donors (dated 2017 in TCRdb). For the study in its entirety: According to a later analysis, the approximately 120 validation repertoires were produced on the same platform as the approximately 610 repertoires of the first cohort. The study was designed to test whether signatures of past pathogen exposure could be identified by cataloging public T cell receptors. Along with the roughly 610-subject first cohort, a separate validation cohort of 120 different subjects was used. To predict cytomegalovirus infection status, the study combined high-throughput TCR immunosequencing, statistical association of individual TCRs with disease status, and machine learning. Study-wide findings and limitations: In a later analysis, TCRs clustered in the first cohort were found to also tend to co-occur in the approximately 110 validation repertoires, with 85% to 95% of cluster scores above 0. While some public TCRs were present in many individuals, most TCR sequences turned up only very rarely across donors. The validation cohort had no HLA typing available for a later analysis, so co-occurrence within that cohort was assessed over all 120 or so repertoires. In the study, 150 to 200 TCR beta chains were listed as associated with cytomegalovirus. Cytomegalovirus status was reported to be diagnosed by the classifier with high specificity and sensitivity in both the original and validation cohorts. The authors suggested that the approach could potentially be generalized to other disease states and immunological phenotypes. A few of the identified cytomegalovirus-associated TCR beta chains were confirmed in vitro to be specific for cytomegalovirus antigens.

CDR1 and CDR2 are drawn from the germline V gene (reference sequence): SEHNR, FQNEAQ. Trimming takes 5 bases from V and 2 bases from J, and the germline ends sit 10 bases apart. Counted from cysteine to phenylalanine, this CDR3 has 13 amino acids. Here the CDR3 DNA is all that survives: 39 bases in frame from base 1. Donors formed part of the validation cohort, which comprised about 130 subjects and was distinct from the first cohort of several hundred subjects. This sequence originates from a young man in good health and CMV-seropositive. The material sequenced was PBMCs. The chain employs TRBV7-9 and TRBJ2-7, with no D gene named confidently. The CDR3 corresponds to CASSRSGTYEQYF. The DNA reads as follows: TGTGCCAGCAGCAGATCAGGTACCTACGAGCAGTACTTC.